This TCR beta chain was found in a study of cytomegalovirus exposure and HLA in healthy donors. Findings and caveats of the study: A missense variant in DCLRE1C was later tied to TCR beta V- and J-gene trimming. Specific recognition of CMV antigens was confirmed in vitro for a few chains (all CMV-associated).

A word on this clone: Antigen specificity is unknown.

With 60 Vbeta and 13 Jbeta primers, the PCR was carried out. The assay was immunoSEQ multiplex PCR, and TCRdb's table has in-frame clones only and misses some. This table has some 170,000 clones, 65% to 85% appearing once. Germline lookup yields CDR1 SEHNR and CDR2 FQNEAQ (reference sequence). The CDR3 spans 15 residues. J lost 5 bases, V lost 2 bases, and 7 bases had no gene match. The chain joins TRBV7-9 to TRBJ2-7; TRBD1 matches 9 bases. The TCR was taken from a woman in her twenties or thirties in good health and CMV-seropositive. Source material: PBMCs. The CDR3 region has the DNA TGTGCCAGCAGCTTATGGGGACAGGGCACGAACGAGCAGTACTTC. Translation gives CASSLWGQGTNEQYF.